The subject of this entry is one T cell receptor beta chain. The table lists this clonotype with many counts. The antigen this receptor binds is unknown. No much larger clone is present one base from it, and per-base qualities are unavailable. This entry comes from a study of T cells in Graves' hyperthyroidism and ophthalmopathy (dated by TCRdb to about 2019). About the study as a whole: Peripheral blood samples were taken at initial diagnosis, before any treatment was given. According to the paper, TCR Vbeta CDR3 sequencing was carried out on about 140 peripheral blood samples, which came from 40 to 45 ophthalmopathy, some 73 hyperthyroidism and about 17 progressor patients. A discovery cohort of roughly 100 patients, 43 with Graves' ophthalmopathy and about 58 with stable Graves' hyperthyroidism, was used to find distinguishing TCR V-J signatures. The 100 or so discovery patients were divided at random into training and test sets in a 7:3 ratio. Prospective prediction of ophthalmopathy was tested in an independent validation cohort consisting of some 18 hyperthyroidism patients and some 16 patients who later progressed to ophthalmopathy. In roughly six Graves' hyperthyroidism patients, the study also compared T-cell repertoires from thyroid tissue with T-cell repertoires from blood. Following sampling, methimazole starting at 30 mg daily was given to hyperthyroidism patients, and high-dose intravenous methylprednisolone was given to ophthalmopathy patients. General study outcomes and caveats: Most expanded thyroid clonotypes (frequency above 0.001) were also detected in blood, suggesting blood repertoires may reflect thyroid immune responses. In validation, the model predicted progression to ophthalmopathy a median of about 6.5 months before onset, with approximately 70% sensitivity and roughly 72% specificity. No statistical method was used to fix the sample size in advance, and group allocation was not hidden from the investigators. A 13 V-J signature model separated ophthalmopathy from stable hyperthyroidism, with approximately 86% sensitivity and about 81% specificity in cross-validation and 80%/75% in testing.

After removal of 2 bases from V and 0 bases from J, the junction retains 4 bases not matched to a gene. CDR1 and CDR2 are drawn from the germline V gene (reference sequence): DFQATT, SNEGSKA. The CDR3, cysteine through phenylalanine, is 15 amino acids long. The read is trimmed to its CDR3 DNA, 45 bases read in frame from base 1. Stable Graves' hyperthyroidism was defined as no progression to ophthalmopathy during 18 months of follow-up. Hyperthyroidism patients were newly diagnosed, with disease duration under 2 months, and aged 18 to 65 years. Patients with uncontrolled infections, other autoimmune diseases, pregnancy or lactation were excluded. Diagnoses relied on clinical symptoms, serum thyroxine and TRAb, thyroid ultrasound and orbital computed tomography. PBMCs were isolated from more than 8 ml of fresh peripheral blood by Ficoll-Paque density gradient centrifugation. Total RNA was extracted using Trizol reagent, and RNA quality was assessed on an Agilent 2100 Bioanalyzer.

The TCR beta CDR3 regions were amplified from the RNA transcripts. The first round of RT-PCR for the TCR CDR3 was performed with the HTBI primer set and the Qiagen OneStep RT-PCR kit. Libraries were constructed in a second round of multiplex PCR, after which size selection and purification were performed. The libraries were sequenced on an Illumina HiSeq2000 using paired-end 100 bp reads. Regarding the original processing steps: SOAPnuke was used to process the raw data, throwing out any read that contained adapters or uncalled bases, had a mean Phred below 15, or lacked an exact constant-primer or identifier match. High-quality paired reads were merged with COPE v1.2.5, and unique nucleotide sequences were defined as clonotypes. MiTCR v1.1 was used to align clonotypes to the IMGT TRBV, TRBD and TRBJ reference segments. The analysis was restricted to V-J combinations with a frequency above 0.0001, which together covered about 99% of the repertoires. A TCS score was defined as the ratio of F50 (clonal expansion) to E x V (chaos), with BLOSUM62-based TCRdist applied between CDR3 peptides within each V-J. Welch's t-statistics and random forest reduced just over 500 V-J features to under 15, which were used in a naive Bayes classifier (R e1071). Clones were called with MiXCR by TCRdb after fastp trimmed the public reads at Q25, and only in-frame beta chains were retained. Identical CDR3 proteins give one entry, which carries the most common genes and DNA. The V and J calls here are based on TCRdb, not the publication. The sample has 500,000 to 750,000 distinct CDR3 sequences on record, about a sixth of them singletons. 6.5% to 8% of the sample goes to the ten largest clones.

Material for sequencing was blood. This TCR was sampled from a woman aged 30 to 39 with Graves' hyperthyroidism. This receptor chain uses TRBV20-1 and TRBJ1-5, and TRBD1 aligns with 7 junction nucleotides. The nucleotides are TGCAGTGCTAGAACGACAGGGTCTAGCAATCAGCCCCAGCATTTT. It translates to CSARTTGSSNQPQHF.